This T cell receptor (beta chain) was documented in a study of blood T cell repertoires in COVID-19. Whole-study context: Some COVID-19 samples were acute and others convalescent; all came from the United States, Italy and Spain. T cells, B-cell-depleted T cells, or PBMCs provided the cDNA or gDNA that served as material.

As processed by the authors: Estimated nucleated cell counts came from reference gene primer amplification. Libraries were prepared by immunoSEQ multiplex PCR; TCRdb keeps only in-frame clonotypes and omits some of them. The V and J calls and the clone size are those of that table, but D and trimming were determined from the DNA. The top ten hold around 17% of the sample, which has 25,000 to 40,000 clones, less than 90% seen once. The sample taken for sequencing was peripheral blood. The receptor's source is a woman aged 60 to 75 with active COVID-19.

The DNA of the CDR3 is TGTGCCAGTAGTATAGAGTCGCCGGGACTAGCGGGGGGGCGGGATACGCAGTATTTT. Its translation is CASSIESPGLAGGRDTQYF. This chain links TRBV19 with TRBJ2-3, with 16 positions matching TRBD2. The CDR3 contains 19 residues. V lost 0 bases and J lost 6; bases outside the gene matches: 9. Per germline, CDR1 LNHDA and CDR2 SQIVND (reference sequence).